This T cell receptor beta chain was identified in a study of T cells after yellow fever vaccination (dated by TCRdb to the late 2010s). For the wider study: The SMART-Seq v4 Ultra Low Input RNA kit was used to prepare libraries from fractions with low cell numbers. The cohort comprised two healthy male donors, one aged 18 to 29 and one aged 30 to 40 years. Bulk TCR alpha and beta repertoires were sequenced longitudinally to track T-cell clones before and after primary and booster YFV17D yellow fever vaccination. Blood samples were taken at several timepoints before and after primary and secondary immunization, and bulk PBMC replicates and cell subsets were isolated.

Inclusive of the bounding cysteine and phenylalanine, the CDR3 is 15 residues long. The CDR3 DNA has 45 bases and is translated from base 1. The germline V end is reduced by 7 bases and the J end by 5 bases; junction bases left unmatched: 12. Per the germline V gene, SQVTM is the CDR1 and ANQGSEA is the CDR2. TCR cDNA was made using 5'RACE template switching, a step that added a universal primer site and unique molecular identifiers. Priming of cDNA synthesis was performed from both the TCR alpha and TCR beta constant segments. Library amplification used two PCR steps, and the second PCR step added sample barcodes and sequencing adapters. Libraries were sequenced on Illumina HiSeq 2500 (2x100 bp) or NovaSeq (2x150 bp). The original methods were these. MIGEC was used to demultiplex reads and collapse the reads into UMI consensus sequences, and MiXCR was used for V(D)J alignment. Clonotypes responding to the vaccine were identified with edgeR on replicate PBMC samples, with the criteria of FDR below 0.01 and a log2 fold change above 5 up to day 15. Each bulk clonotype received a CD4 or CD8 identity based on whether the sequenced CD4 or CD8 repertoire contained that clonotype at higher abundance. TCRdb ran its own pipeline on the public reads, namely fastp trimming at Q25 and MiXCR clone calling, and kept in-frame beta chains. Each CDR3 protein gets just one entry, which takes the most common genes and DNA from the rows behind it. It is TCRdb's table, rather than the study itself, that gives the V and J calls and clone size. Across this sample there are roughly 260,000 distinct CDR3 sequences, with 13% seen only once. The leading ten clones occupy less than 0.55% of the sample.

The treatment or condition tag for this specimen amounts to: live attenuated yellow fever vaccine strain. A standard Ficoll-Paque protocol was used to isolate PBMCs from peripheral blood. Dynabeads CD4 and CD8 positive selection kits were used to isolate the CD4 and CD8 T-cell fractions. TriZol was used to extract RNA from bulk PBMCs, CD4 and CD8 fractions, and dextramer-positive and dextramer-negative fractions. There are many counts of this clonotype. Its antigen remains unidentified. Base quality data are lacking; no much larger clone is found one base away. The investigation overall reported the following: Compared with the primary T-cell response, the secondary T-cell response was weaker but faster, peaking on day 5 rather than day 15. After the booster, most clones that had expanded after primary vaccination were detected again (about 95% of CD4 and 70% to 90% of CD8), suggesting broad maintenance of memory. Because only two donors were included in the study, the extent to which the findings can be generalized is limited. A small share of clonotypes was detected in both CD4 and CD8 compartments, with the overlap likely arising from convergent recombination. Computational filtering was needed because FACS-sorted repertoires could contain abundant contaminating clonotypes from the bulk population.

Source: CD4+ T cells sorted from PBMCs, taken 45 days after the yellow fever booster vaccination. This clonotype was obtained from a man aged 25 to 45 who received the YFV17D yellow fever vaccine. The chain uses TRBV29-1 and TRBJ2-1; the junction holds 9 bases that match TRBD2. CDR3 sequence: CSARWTSEINNEQFF. The nucleotide sequence is given as TGCAGCGCCCGGTGGACTAGCGAGATAAACAATGAGCAGTTCTTC.